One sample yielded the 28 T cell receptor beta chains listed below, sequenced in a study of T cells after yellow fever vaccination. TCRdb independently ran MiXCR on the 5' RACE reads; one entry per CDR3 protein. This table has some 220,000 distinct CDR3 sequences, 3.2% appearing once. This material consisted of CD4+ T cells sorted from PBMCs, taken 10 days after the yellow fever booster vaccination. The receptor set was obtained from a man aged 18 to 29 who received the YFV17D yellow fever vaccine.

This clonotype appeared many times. The chain's CDR3 is CASSNRGGVAYEQYV. The CDR3 DNA reads TGTGCCAGCAGCAATAGGGGGGGAGTAGCCTACGAGCAGTACGTC. This sequence joins TRBV21-1 and TRBJ2-7; the table's D call, TRBD1, has no DNA check behind it. TRBV21-1 is labeled a pseudogene. This CDR3 comprises 15 residues.

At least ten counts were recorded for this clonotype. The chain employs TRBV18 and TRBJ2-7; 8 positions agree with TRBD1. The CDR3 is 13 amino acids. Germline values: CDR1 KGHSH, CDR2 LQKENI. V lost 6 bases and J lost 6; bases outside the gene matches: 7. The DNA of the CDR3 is TGTGCCAGCTCCCTCGGACAGGGTTCCGAGCAGTACGTC. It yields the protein CASSLGQGSEQYV.

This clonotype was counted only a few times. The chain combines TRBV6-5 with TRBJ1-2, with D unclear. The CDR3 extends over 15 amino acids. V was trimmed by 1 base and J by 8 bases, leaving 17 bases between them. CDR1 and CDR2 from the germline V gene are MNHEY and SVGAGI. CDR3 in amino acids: CASSYYPGGVGGYTF. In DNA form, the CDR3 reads TGTGCCAGCAGTTACTATCCAGGCGGGGTCGGGGGCTACACCTTC.

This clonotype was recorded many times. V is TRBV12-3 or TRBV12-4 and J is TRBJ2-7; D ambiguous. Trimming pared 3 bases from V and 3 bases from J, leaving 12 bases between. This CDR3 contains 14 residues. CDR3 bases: TGTGCCAGCAGTTTTTCGCAGGTCGGCTACGAGCAGTACTTC. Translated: CASSFSQVGYEQYF.

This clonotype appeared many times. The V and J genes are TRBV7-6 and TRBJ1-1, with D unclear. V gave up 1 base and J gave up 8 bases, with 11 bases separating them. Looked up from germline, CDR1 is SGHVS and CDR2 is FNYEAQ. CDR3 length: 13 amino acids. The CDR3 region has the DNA TGTGCCAGCAGCTTAGGGTCTTTAGGGGAAGCTTTCTTT. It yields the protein CASSLGSLGEAFF.

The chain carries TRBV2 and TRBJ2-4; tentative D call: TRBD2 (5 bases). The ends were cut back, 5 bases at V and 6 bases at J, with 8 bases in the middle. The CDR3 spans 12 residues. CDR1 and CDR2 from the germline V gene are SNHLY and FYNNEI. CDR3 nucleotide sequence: TGTGCCAGCAGTCTGGGGAGAAACATTCAGTACTTC. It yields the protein CASSLGRNIQYF.

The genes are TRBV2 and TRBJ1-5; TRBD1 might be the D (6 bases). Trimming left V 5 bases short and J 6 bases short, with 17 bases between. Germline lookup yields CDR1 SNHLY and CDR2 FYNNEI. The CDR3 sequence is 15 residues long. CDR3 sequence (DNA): TGTGCCAGCAGTCGCGAGGGGGGTGATGGTCAGCCCCAGCATTTT. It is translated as CASSREGGDGQPQHF.

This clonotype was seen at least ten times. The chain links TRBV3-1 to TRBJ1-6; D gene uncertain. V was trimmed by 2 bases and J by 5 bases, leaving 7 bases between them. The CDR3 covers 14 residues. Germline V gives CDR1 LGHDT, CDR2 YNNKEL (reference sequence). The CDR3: CASSQRDNNSPLHF. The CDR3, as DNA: TGTGCCAGCAGCCAACGAGACAATAATTCACCCCTCCACTTT.

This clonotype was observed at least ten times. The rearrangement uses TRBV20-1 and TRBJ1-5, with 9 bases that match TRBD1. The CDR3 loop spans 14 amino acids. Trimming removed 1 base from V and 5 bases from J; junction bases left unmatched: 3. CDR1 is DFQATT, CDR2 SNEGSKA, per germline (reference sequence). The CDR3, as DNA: TGCAGTGCTAGAGGTTGGACAGGGGATCAGCCCCAGCATTTT. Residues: CSARGWTGDQPQHF.

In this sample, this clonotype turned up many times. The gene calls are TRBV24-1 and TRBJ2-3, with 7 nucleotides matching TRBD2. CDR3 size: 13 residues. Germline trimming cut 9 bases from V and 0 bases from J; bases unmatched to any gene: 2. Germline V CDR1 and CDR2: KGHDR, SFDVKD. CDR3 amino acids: CATGRGSTDTQYF. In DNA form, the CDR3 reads TGTGCCACCGGGAGGGGAAGCACAGATACGCAGTATTTT.

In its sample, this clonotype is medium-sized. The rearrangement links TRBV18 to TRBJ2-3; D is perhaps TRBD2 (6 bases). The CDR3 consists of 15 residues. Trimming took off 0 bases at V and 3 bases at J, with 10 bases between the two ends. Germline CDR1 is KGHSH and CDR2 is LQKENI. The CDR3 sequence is CASSPPRGGTDTQYF. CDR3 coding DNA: TGTGCCAGCTCACCACCTAGAGGAGGGACAGATACGCAGTATTTT. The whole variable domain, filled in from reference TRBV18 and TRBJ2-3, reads NAGVMQNPRHLVRRRGQEARLRCSPMKGHSHVYWYRQLPEEGLKFMVYLQKENIIDESGMPKERFSAEFPKEGPSILRIQQVVRGDSAAYFCASSPPRGGTDTQYFGPGTRLTVL.

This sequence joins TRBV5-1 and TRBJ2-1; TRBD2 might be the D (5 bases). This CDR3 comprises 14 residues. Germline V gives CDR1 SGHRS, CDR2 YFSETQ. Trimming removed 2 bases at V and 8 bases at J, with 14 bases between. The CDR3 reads CASSLGSSRDEQFF. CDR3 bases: TGCGCCAGCAGCTTAGGGTCTAGCCGGGATGAGCAGTTCTTC.

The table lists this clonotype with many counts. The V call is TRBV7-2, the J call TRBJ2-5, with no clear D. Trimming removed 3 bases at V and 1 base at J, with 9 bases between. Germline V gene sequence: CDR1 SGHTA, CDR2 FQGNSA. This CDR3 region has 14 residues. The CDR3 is CASSFMGVQETQYF. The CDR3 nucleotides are TGTGCCAGCAGCTTTATGGGTGTCCAAGAGACCCAGTACTTC.

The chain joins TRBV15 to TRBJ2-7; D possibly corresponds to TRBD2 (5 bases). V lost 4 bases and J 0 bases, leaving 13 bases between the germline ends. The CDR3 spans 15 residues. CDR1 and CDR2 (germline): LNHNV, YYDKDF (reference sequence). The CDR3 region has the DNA TGTGCCACCAGCACGGACTCAGGCCTCTCCTACGAGCAGTACTTC. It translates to CATSTDSGLSYEQYF.

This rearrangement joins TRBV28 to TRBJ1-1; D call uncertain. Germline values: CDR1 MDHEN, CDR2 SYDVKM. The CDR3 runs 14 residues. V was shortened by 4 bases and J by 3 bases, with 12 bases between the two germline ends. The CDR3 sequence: CASSSPTSYTEAFF. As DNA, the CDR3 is TGTGCCAGCAGTTCTCCGACCAGTTACACTGAAGCTTTCTTT. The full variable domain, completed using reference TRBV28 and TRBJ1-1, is DVKVTQSSRYLVKRTGEKVFLECVQDMDHENMFWYRQDPGLGLRLIYFSYDVKMKEKGDIPEGYSVSREKKERFSLILESASTNQTSMYLCASSSPTSYTEAFFGQGTRLTVV.

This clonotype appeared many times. The CDR3 loop is CASSLQGPGNYGYTF. The CDR3 nucleotides read TGTGCCAGCAGCTTACAAGGCCCAGGGAACTATGGCTACACCTTC. The J gene is TRBJ1-2, the V gene TRBV7-2; D is perhaps TRBD1 (5 bases). The germline V and J ends were trimmed by 2 bases and 2 bases, with 12 bases remaining between them. The CDR3 is 15 amino acids. Germline CDR1 is SGHTA and CDR2 is FQGNSA.

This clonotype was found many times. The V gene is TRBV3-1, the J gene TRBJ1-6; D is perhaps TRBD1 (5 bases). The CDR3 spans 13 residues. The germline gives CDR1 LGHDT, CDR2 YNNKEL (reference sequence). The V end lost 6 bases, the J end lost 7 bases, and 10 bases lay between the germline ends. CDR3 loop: CASRAGGNSPLHF. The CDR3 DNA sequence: TGTGCCAGCAGGGCCGGGGGGAATTCACCCCTCCACTTT.

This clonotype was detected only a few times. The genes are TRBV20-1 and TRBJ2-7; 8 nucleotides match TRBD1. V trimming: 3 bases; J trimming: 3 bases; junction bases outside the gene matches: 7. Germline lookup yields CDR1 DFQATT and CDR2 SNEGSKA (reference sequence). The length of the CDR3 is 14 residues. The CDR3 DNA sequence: TGCAGTGCTAGGATCGGGACAGGCCTCTACGAGCAGTACTTC. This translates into CSARIGTGLYEQYF.

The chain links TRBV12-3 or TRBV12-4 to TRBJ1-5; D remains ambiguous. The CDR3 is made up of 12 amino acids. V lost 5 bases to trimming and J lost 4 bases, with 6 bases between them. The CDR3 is CASSDANQPQHF. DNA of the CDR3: TGTGCCAGCAGTGACGCGAATCAGCCCCAGCATTTT.

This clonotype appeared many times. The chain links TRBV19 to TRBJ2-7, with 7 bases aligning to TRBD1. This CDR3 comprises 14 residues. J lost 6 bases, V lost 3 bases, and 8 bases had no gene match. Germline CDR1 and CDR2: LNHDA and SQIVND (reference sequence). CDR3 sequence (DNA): TGTGCCAGTAGTATCTTTGACAGGACAGGCGAGCAGTACTTC. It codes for CASSIFDRTGEQYF.

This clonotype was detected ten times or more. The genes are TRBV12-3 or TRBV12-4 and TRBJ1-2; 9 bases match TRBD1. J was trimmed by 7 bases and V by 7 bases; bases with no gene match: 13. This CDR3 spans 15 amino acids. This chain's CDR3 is CASTLGGQGVFGYTF. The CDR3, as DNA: TGTGCCAGCACCTTAGGGGGACAGGGTGTTTTTGGCTACACCTTC.

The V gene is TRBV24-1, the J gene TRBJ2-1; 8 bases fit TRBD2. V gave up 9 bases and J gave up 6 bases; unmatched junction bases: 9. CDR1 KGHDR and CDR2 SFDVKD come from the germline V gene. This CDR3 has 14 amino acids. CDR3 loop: CATGSGGAFNEQFF. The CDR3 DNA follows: TGTGCCACCGGTTCGGGGGGGGCTTTCAATGAGCAGTTCTTC.

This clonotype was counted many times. CDR3 sequence (DNA): TGCAGTGCCCGGACAGGGAGCACAGATACGCAGTATTTT. This encodes CSARTGSTDTQYF. The chain is built from TRBV20-1 and TRBJ2-3; the match to TRBD1 covers 8 bases. V was clipped by 6 bases and J by 0 bases; unmatched bases: 2. The CDR3 length is 13 residues. Per the germline V gene, CDR1 is DFQATT and CDR2 is SNEGSKA (reference sequence).

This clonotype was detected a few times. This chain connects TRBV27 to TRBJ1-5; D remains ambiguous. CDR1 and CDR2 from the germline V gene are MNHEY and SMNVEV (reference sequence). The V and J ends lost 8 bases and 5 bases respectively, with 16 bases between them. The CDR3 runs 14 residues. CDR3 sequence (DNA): TGTGCCAGCGGCCTGATCGGAGACCATCAGCCCCAGCATTTT. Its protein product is CASGLIGDHQPQHF.

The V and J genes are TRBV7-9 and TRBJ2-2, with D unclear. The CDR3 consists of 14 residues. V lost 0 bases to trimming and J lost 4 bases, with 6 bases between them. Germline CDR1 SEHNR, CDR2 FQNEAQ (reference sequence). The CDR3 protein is CASSLAWVTGELFF. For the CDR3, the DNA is TGTGCCAGCAGCTTAGCGTGGGTCACCGGGGAGCTGTTTTTT.

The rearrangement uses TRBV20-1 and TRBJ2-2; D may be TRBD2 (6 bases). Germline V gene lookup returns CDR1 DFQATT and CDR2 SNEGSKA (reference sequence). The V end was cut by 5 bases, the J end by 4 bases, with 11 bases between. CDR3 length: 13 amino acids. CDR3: CSAPSGSTGELFF. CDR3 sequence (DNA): TGCAGTGCTCCGAGCGGGTCCACCGGGGAGCTGTTTTTT.

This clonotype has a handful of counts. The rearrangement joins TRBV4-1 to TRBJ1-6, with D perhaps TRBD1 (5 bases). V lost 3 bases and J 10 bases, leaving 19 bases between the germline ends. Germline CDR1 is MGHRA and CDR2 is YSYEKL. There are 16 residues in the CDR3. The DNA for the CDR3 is TGCGCCAGCAGCCAGCCCGGGACTTTGGGCGGATCACCCCTCCACTTT. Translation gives CASSQPGTLGGSPLHF.

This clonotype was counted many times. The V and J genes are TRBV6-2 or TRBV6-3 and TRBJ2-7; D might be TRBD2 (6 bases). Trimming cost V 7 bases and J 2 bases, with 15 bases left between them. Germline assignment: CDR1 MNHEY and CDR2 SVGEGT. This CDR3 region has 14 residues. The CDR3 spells CASKHRGGAYEQYV. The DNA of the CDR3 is TGTGCCAGCAAACACCGGGGAGGTGCCTACGAGCAGTACGTC.